The present TCR beta chain was sequenced within a study of blood T cell repertoires in COVID-19. This clone was seen once. This CDR3 spans 14 amino acids. The germline V gene encodes CDR1 LNHDA and CDR2 SQIVND (reference sequence). The V segment lost 3 bases and the J segment 10 bases; nucleotides outside the gene matches: 9. Clones were read by immunoSEQ multiplex PCR, and TCRdb kept only the in-frame ones, dropping some. The sample has about 54,000 clones; around four fifths are singletons. The chain uses TRBV19 and TRBJ1-1; TRBD1 aligns across 9 bases. The sequence derives from a human donor in a cohort sampled during active COVID-19. Sequencing was performed on peripheral blood. DNA of the CDR3: TGTGCCAGTAGTATCACCGGGACAGGGAAGTCAGCTTTCTTT. As protein: CASSITGTGKSAFF.